This T cell receptor (beta chain) stems from a study of cytomegalovirus exposure and HLA in healthy donors (dated by TCRdb to 2016 to 2017). The study in broad terms: The 500 to 800 repertoires of the first cohort and the roughly 120 validation repertoires were produced on the same platform, according to a later analysis. Along with the 666-subject first cohort, a separate validation cohort of approximately 110 different subjects was used. To predict cytomegalovirus infection status, the study brought together high-throughput TCR immunosequencing, statistical association of individual TCRs with disease status, and machine learning. The study aimed to test whether cataloging public T cell receptors could reveal signatures of past pathogen exposure. The full study reports these points: In vitro tests confirmed that a few of the cytomegalovirus-associated TCR beta chains recognize cytomegalovirus antigens. The classifier was reported to diagnose cytomegalovirus status with high specificity and sensitivity in both the original cohort and the validation cohort. A later analysis lacked HLA typing for the validation cohort, so it scored co-occurrence in that cohort across all 130 or so repertoires. The study listed 150 to 200 TCR beta chains as associated with cytomegalovirus. In a later analysis, TCRs clustered in the first cohort were found to also tend to co-occur in the roughly 130 validation repertoires, with approximately 93% of cluster scores above 0. The authors suggested that the approach could potentially be extended to other disease states and immunological phenotypes. While some public TCRs were present in many individuals, most TCR sequences turned up only very rarely across donors.

The donors belonged to the validation cohort of under 150 subjects, which was separate from the roughly 670-subject first cohort. Here V drops 0 bases and J drops 4 bases, and the junction holds 3 bases not matched to any gene. The germline V gene encodes CDR1 LNHDA and CDR2 SQIVND (reference sequence). From the cysteine up to the phenylalanine, the CDR3 has a length of 15 residues. This entry keeps only the CDR3 DNA: 45 bases, framed from base 1. The protocol used for the library was the immunoSEQ multiplex PCR assay. Concerning the study's data processing: To diagnose cytomegalovirus status from the catalog of TCR beta chain sequences, a statistical classification framework was built. TCRdb limited this immuneACCESS table to in-frame rearrangements with V and J called. A share of clones is missing; checked studies link under half to unresolved V genes, and the rest is unexplained. V and J calls and clone size are those listed in that table; D and trimming were worked out from the DNA. The sample table contains over 85,000 clones; only one count was recorded for about 92% of them. Of the sample, approximately 1.9% is held by the ten largest clones.

In regard to this clone: The clone's antigen remains unknown. Base quality data are lacking; no much larger clone is found one base away.

The receptor chain draws on TRBV19 and TRBJ2-7, with 10 junctional bases fitting TRBD1. This receptor was identified in a woman in her late teens or twenties in good health and CMV-seronegative. The source material was PBMCs. DNA sequence: TGTGCCAGTAGTATAGAAAGGGACAGGGGTTACGAGCAGTACTTC. This codes for CASSIERDRGYEQYF.